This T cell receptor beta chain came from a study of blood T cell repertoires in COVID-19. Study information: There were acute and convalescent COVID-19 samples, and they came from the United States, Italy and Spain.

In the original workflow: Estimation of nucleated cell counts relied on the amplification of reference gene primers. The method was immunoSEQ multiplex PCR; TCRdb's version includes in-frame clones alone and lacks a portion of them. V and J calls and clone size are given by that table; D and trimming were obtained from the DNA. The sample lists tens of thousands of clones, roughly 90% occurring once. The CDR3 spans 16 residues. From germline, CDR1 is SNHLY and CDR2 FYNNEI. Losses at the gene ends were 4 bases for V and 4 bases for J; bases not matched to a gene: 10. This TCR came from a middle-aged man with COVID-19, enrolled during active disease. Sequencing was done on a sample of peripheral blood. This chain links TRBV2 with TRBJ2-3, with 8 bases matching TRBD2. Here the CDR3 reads CASSVTSGSSADTQYF. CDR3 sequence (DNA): TGTGCCAGCAGTGTTACTAGCGGAAGCAGTGCAGATACGCAGTATTTT.